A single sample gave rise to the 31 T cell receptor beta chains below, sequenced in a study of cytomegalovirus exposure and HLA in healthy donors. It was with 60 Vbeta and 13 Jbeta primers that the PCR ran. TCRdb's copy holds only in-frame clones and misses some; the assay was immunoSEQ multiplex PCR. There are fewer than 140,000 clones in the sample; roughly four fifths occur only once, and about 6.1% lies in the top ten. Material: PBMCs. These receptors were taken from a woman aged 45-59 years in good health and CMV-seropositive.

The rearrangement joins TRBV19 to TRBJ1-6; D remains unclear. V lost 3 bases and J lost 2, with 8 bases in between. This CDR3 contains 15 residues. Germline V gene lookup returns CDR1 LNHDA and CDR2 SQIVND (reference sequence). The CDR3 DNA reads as TGTGCCAGTAGTATGGGCGTTCCCTATAATTCACCCCTCCACTTT. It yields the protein CASSMGVPYNSPLHF.

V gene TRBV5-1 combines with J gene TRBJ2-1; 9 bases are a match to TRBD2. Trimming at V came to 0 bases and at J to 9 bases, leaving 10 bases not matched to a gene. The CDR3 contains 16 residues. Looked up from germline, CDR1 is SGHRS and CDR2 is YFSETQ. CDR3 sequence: CASSLVGGRGASEQFF. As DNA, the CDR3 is TGCGCCAGCAGCTTGGTCGGCGGGAGGGGGGCGAGTGAGCAGTTCTTC. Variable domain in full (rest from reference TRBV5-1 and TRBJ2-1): KAGVTQTPRYLIKTRGQQVTLSCSPISGHRSVSWYQQTPGQGLQFLFEYFSETQRNKGNFPGRFSGRQFSNSRSEMNVSTLELGDSALYLCASSLVGGRGASEQFFGPGTRLTVL.

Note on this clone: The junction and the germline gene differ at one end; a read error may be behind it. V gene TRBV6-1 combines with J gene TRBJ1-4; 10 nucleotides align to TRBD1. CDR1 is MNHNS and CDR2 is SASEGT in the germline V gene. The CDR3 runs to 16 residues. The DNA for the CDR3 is TGTGCCATCAGTGAATCTAGACAGGGGGCAGGGGAAAAACTGTTTTTT. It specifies CAISESRQGAGEKLFF.

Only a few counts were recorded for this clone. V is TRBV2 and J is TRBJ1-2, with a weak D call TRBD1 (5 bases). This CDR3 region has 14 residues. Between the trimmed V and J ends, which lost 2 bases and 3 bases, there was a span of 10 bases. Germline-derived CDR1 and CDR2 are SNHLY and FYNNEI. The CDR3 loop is CASSERQRDYGYTF. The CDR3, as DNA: TGTGCCAGCAGTGAACGACAGAGAGACTATGGCTACACCTTC.

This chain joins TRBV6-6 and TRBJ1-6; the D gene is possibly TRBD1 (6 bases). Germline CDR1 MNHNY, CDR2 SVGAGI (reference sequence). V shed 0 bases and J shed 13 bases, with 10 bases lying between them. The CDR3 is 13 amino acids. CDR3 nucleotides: TGTGCCAGCAGTTACTCAGAGGGGGATCCCCTCCACTTT. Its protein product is CASSYSEGDPLHF.

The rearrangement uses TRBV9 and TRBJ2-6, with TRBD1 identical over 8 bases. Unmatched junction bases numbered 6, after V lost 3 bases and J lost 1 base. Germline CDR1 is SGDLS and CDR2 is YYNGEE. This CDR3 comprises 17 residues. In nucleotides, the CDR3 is TGTGCCAGCAGCGGCAGGGGGCCAAGGTCTGGGGCCAACGTCCTGACTTTC. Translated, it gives CASSGRGPRSGANVLTF.

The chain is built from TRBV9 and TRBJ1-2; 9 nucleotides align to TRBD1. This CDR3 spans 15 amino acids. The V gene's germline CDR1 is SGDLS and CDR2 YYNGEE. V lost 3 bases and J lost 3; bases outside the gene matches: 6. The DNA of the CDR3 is TGTGCCAGCAGCGGTAGGGACAGGGTGGACTATGGCTACACCTTC. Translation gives CASSGRDRVDYGYTF.

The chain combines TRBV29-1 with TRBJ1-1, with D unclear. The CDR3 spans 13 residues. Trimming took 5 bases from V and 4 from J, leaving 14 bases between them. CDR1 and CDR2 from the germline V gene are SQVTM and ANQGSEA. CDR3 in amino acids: CSVFRDPATEAFF. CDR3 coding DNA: TGCAGCGTTTTTCGGGATCCTGCCACTGAAGCTTTCTTT.

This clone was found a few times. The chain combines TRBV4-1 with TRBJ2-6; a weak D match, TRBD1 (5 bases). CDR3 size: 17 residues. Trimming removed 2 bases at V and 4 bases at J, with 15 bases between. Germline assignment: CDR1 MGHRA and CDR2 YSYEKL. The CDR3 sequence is CASSQRGPAGGANVLTF. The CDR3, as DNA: TGCGCCAGCAGCCAAAGGGGCCCAGCTGGCGGGGCCAACGTCCTGACTTTC.

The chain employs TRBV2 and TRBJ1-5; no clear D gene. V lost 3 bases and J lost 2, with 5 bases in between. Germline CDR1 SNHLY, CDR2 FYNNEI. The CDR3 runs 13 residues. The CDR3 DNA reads TGTGCCAGCAGTGAGAGGGGCAATCAGCCCCAGCATTTT. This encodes CASSERGNQPQHF.

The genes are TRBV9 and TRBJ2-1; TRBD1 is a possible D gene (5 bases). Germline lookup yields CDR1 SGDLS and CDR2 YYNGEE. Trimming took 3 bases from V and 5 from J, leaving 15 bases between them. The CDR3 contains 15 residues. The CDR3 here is CASSAQGKANNEQFF. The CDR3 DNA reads TGTGCCAGCAGCGCGCAGGGTAAAGCGAACAATGAGCAGTTCTTC. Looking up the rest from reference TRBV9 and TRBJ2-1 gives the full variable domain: DSGVTQTPKHLITATGQRVTLRCSPRSGDLSVYWYQQSLDQGLQFLIQYYNGEERAKGNILERFSAQQFPDLHSELNLSSLELGDSALYFCASSAQGKANNEQFFGPGTRLTVL.

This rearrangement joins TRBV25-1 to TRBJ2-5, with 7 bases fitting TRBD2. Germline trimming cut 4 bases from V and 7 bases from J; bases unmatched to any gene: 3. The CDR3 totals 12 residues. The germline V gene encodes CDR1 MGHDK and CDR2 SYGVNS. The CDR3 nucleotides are TGTGCCAGCAGTGGGGGGGGTTGGACCCAGTACTTC. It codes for CASSGGGWTQYF. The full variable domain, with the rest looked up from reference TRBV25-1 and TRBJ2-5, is EADIYQTPRYLVIGTGKKITLECSQTMGHDKMYWYQQDPGMELHLIHYSYGVNSTEKGDLSSESTVSRIRTEHFPLTLESARPSHTSQYLCASSGGGWTQYFGPGTRLLVL.

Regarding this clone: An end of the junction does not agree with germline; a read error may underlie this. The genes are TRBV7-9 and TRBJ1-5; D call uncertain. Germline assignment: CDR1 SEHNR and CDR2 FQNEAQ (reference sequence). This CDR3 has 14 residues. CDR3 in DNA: TGTTCCAGCAGCCCTGACAATCCAAATCAGCCCCAGCATTTT. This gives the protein CSSSPDNPNQPQHF.

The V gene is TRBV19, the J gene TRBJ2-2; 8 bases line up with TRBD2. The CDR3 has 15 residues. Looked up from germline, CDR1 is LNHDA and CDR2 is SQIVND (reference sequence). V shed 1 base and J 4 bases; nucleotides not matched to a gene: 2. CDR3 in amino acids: CASSIVGGGTGELFF. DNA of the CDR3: TGTGCCAGTAGTATAGTCGGGGGGGGCACCGGGGAGCTGTTTTTT.

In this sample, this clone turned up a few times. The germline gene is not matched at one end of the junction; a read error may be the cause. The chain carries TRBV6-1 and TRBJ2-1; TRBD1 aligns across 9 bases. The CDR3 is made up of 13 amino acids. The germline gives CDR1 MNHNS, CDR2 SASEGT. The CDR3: CASSPGTGWRVIF. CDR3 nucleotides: TGTGCCAGCAGTCCCGGGACAGGGTGGAGGGTGATCTTC.

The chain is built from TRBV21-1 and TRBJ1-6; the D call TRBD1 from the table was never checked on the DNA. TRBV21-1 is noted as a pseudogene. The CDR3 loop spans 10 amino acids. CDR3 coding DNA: TGTGCCATCGTCTCAGGTCGCCTCCACTTT. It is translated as CAIVSGRLHF.

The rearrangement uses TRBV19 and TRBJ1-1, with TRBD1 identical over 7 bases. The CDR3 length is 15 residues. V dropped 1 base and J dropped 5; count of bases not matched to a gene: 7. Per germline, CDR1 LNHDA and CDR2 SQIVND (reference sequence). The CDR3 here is CASSIGRGLGTEAFF. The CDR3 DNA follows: TGTGCCAGTAGTATAGGTAGGGGGCTTGGAACTGAAGCTTTCTTT.

The CDR3: CASSQVADSYEQYF. The DNA for the CDR3 is TGTGCCAGCAGCCAAGTGGCAGATTCCTACGAGCAGTACTTC. This sequence joins TRBV4-2 and TRBJ2-7; no clear D. Trimming left V 1 base short and J 1 base short, with 8 bases between. The germline V gene encodes CDR1 LGHNA and CDR2 YNFKEQ. The CDR3 totals 14 residues.

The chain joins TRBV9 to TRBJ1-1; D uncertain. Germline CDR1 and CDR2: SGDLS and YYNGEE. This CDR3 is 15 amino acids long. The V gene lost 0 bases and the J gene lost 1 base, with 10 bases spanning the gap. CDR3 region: CASSVGDAANTEAFF. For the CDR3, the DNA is TGTGCCAGCAGCGTAGGCGACGCGGCGAACACTGAAGCTTTCTTT.

CDR3 nucleotides: TGCGCCAGCAGCCCGGGACTCTCCGCCTACGAGCAGTACTTC. Protein product: CASSPGLSAYEQYF. The rearrangement joins TRBV5-1 to TRBJ2-7; perhaps TRBD2 as D (6 bases). V dropped 4 bases and J dropped 2 bases, with 13 bases sitting between them. The CDR3 consists of 14 residues. Germline V gives CDR1 SGHRS, CDR2 YFSETQ.

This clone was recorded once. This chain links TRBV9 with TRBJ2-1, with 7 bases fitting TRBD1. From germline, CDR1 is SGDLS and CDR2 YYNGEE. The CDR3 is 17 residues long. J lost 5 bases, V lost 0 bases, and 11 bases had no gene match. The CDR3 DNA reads TGTGCCAGCAGCGTAGAAGGGGGACAGAGACAGAACAATGAGCAGTTCTTC. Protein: CASSVEGGQRQNNEQFF.

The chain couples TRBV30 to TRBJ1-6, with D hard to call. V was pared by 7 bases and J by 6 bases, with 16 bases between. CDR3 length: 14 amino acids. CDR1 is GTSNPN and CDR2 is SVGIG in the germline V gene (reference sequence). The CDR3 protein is CAFSSWGGNSPLHF. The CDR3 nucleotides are TGTGCCTTCTCTTCCTGGGGAGGTAATTCACCCCTCCACTTT.

CDR3 region: CASSSYRTFNTEAFF. CDR3 DNA sequence: TGTGCCAGCAGCTCGTACAGGACCTTTAACACTGAAGCTTTCTTT. This sequence joins TRBV7-6 and TRBJ1-1; tentative D call: TRBD1 (5 bases). V lost 4 bases, J lost 2 bases, and 14 bases lay in between. Germline V gene sequence: CDR1 SGHVS, CDR2 FNYEAQ. The CDR3 is 15 amino acids.

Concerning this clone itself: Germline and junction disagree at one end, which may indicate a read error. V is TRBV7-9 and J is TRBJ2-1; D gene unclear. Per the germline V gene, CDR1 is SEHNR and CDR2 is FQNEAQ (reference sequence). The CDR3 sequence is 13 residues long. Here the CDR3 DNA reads TGTTCCAGCAGCTCCCCTAGAGTGGATGAGCAGTTCTTC. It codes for CSSSSPRVDEQFF.

The DNA of the CDR3 is TGTGCCAGAAGCTTTTTCAACAGGGGACTCCCAATTAGCAATCAGCCCCAGCATTTT. Translation: CARSFFNRGLPISNQPQHF. J is TRBJ1-5 and V is TRBV5-3; TRBD1 aligns across 7 bases. TRBV5-3 is placed among ORFs of uncertain function. This CDR3 comprises 19 residues. Trimming took 2 bases from V and 0 from J; bases not matched to a gene: 14.

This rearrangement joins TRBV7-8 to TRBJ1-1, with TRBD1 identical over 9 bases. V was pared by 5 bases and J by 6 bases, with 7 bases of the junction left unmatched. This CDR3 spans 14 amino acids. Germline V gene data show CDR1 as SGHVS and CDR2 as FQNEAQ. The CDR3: CASSMGQGWSEAFF. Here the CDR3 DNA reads TGTGCCAGCAGCATGGGACAGGGCTGGTCTGAAGCTTTCTTT.

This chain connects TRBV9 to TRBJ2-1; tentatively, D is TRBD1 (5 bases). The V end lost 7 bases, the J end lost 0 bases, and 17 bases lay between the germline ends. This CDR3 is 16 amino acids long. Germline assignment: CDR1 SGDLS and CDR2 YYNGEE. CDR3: CASVRTPDSSYNEQFF. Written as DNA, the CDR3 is TGTGCCAGCGTGAGGACACCCGACAGCTCCTACAATGAGCAGTTCTTC. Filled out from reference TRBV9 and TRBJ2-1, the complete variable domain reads DSGVTQTPKHLITATGQRVTLRCSPRSGDLSVYWYQQSLDQGLQFLIQYYNGEERAKGNILERFSAQQFPDLHSELNLSSLELGDSALYFCASVRTPDSSYNEQFFGPGTRLTVL.

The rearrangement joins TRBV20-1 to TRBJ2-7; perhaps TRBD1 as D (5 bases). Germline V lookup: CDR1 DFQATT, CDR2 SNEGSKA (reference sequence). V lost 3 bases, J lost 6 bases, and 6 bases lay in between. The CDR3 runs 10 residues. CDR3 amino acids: CSASRVEQYF. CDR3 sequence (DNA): TGCAGTGCTAGCAGGGTCGAGCAGTACTTC.

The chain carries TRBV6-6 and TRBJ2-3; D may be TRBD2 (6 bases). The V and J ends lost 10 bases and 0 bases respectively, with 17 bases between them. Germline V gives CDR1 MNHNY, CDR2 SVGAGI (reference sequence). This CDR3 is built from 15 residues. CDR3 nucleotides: TGTGCCACCCTGCGGGACCTTGTTAGCACAGATACGCAGTATTTT. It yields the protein CATLRDLVSTDTQYF.

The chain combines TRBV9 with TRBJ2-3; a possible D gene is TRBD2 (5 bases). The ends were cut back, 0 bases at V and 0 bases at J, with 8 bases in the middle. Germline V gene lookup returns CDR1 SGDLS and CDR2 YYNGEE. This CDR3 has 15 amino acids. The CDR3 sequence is CASSVAQRSTDTQYF. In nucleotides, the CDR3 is TGTGCCAGCAGCGTAGCTCAGCGGAGCACAGATACGCAGTATTTT.

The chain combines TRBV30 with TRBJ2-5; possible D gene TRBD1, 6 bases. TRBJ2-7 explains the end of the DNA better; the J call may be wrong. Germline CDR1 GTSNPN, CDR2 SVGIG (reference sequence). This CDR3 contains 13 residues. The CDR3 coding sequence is TGTGCCTGGACTCCCAGGGGACCCTACGAGCAGTACTTC. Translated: CAWTPRGPYEQYF.